These 14 T cell receptor beta chains were all obtained from the same sample, sequenced in a study of blood T cell repertoires in COVID-19. Method: immunoSEQ multiplex PCR; TCRdb's copy keeps in-frame clones and lacks some. Altogether some 210,000 clones are present, around nine tenths being singletons, with the ten largest covering 6.2%. The specimen sequenced was peripheral blood. These receptors were collected from a woman aged 40 to 49 who had recovered from COVID-19.

This chain connects TRBV18 to TRBJ1-4; 7 bases are shared with TRBD1. Germline V gene data show CDR1 as KGHSH and CDR2 as LQKENI. This CDR3 is built from 15 residues. The trim removed 2 bases at V and 8 bases at J, leaving 8 bases unmatched. CDR3 protein: CASSPVTGDFEKLFF. Here the CDR3 DNA reads TGTGCCAGCTCACCAGTCACAGGGGACTTCGAAAAACTGTTTTTT.

This clone was found once. The rearrangement uses TRBV4-2 and TRBJ2-1; TRBD2 is a possible D gene (6 bases). The CDR3 has 12 residues. The germline CDR1 and CDR2 sequences are LGHNA and YNFKEQ. V was clipped by 3 bases and J by 6 bases, with 6 bases between them. In nucleotides, the CDR3 is TGTGCCAGCAGCCAGGAGGGCAATGAGCAGTTCTTC. This gives the protein CASSQEGNEQFF.

The chain is built from TRBV7-6 and TRBJ1-5; 7 nucleotides line up with TRBD1. This CDR3 is built from 13 residues. V dropped 5 bases and J dropped 13; count of bases not matched to a gene: 11. Germline CDR1 is SGHVS and CDR2 is FNYEAQ. CDR3 DNA: TGTGCCAGCAGCGTCGAATCCGGGACAGCTCAGCATTTT. It is translated as CASSVESGTAQHF.

This sequence joins TRBV10-3 and TRBJ2-3; 7 bases are a match to TRBD1. This CDR3 is 14 amino acids long. The V and J ends lost 7 bases and 0 bases, in that order; junction bases with no gene match: 4. Germline loops: CDR1 ENHRY, CDR2 SYGVKD. The CDR3 nucleotides are TGTGCCATCAAGAGGGGGCTGAGCACAGATACGCAGTATTTT. Its protein product is CAIKRGLSTDTQYF.

V and J are TRBV5-8 and TRBJ2-4, with D perhaps matching TRBD1 (6 bases). Looked up from germline, CDR1 is SGHTS and CDR2 is YDEGEE. CDR3 length equals 16 residues. Trimming removed 4 bases at V and 0 bases at J, with 14 bases between. The CDR3 region has the DNA TGTGCCAGCAGCCATGGACAGTATCTAGCCAAAAACATTCAGTACTTC. Amino acid sequence: CASSHGQYLAKNIQYF.

The chain recombines TRBV5-1 with TRBJ2-3, with 8 bases that match TRBD2. There are 18 residues in the CDR3. Germline V gene data show CDR1 as SGHRS and CDR2 as YFSETQ. Trimming removed 2 bases from V and 0 bases from J; junction bases left unmatched: 11. The CDR3 reads CASSLRSGDYSSTDTQYF. CDR3 coding DNA: TGCGCCAGCAGCTTACGTAGCGGGGACTACTCTAGCACAGATACGCAGTATTTT.

The rearrangement joins TRBV25-1 to TRBJ1-2, with a possible D match to TRBD1 (6 bases). CDR3 length equals 16 residues. CDR1 MGHDK and CDR2 SYGVNS come from the germline V gene. Trimming left V 5 bases short and J 0 bases short, with 16 bases between. The CDR3 region is CASSSRTVPSNYGYTF. The CDR3 DNA reads TGTGCCAGCAGTTCCCGGACAGTACCTTCTAACTATGGCTACACCTTC.

V is TRBV29-1 and J is TRBJ2-3; 7 nucleotides agree with TRBD2. The CDR3 length is 15 residues. After removal of 1 base from V and 4 bases from J, the junction contained 8 bases not matched to a gene. Per germline, CDR1 SQVTM and CDR2 ANQGSEA. CDR3 nucleotide sequence: TGCAGCGTTGAAGTAGTGGGAGGGCGGGCAGATACGCAGTATTTT. Encoded protein: CSVEVVGGRADTQYF.

V is TRBV7-2 and J is TRBJ1-5; maybe TRBD1 (6 bases). This CDR3 spans 14 amino acids. With 3 bases removed from V and 5 bases from J, the gap between germline ends came to 11 bases. Germline-derived CDR1 and CDR2 are SGHTA and FQGNSA. CDR3: CASSFYRADQPQHF. The CDR3 nucleotides read TGTGCCAGCAGCTTTTACAGGGCCGATCAGCCCCAGCATTTT.

The chain has TRBV12-3 or TRBV12-4 and TRBJ2-1; D gene uncertain. CDR3 length: 11 residues. Trimming pared 6 bases from V and 14 bases from J, leaving 14 bases between. The CDR3 nucleotides are TGTGCCAGCAGCCGTGGTCCCCCTAAGTTCTTC. Its protein product is CASSRGPPKFF.

This clone has a single count. The gene calls are TRBV28 and TRBJ2-5; D call uncertain. Germline assignment: CDR1 MDHEN and CDR2 SYDVKM. V was cut by 3 bases and J by 2 bases, with 13 bases left in between. This CDR3 is built from 15 residues. The CDR3 reads CASSLLQVGQETQYF. CDR3 DNA: TGTGCCAGCAGTTTGCTCCAGGTGGGTCAAGAGACCCAGTACTTC.

This clone was recorded once. This chain uses TRBV10-3 with TRBJ1-5; D unresolved. Germline CDR1 reads ENHRY; CDR2 reads SYGVKD. The CDR3 runs to 13 residues. With 8 bases removed from V and 1 base from J, the gap between germline ends came to 9 bases. The CDR3 nucleotides read TGTGCCATCGGGGAGGACAGCAATCAGCCCCAGCATTTT. Its translation: CAIGEDSNQPQHF.

This chain links TRBV19 with TRBJ2-2; D might be TRBD2 (7 bases). The V gene lost 6 bases and the J gene lost 4 bases, with 21 bases spanning the gap. Germline assignment: CDR1 LNHDA and CDR2 SQIVND (reference sequence). The CDR3 contains 17 residues. The CDR3 reads CASRSPRGGVGTGELFF. As DNA, the CDR3 is TGTGCCAGTAGATCTCCAAGGGGGGGAGTAGGCACCGGGGAGCTGTTTTTT.

This clone was recorded a few times. At one end the junction does not follow the germline gene, possibly because of a read error. The chain carries TRBV6-2 or TRBV6-3 and TRBJ2-7, with D hard to call. Germline V gene lookup returns CDR1 MNHEY and CDR2 SVGEGT. CDR3 size: 12 residues. The CDR3 reads CASRYYPGEQYF. The CDR3 DNA sequence: TGTGCCAGCAGGTACTACCCGGGCGAGCAGTACTTC.